These 11 T cell receptor beta chains share one sample of origin, sequenced in a study of human T cells and chemical hapten exposure. This sample's time point: patch test 2, 6 weeks after DPC sensitization. Treatment of the sample: therapeutic diphenylcyclopropenone sensitization with weekly scalp DPC. TCRdb recomputed calls from the RACE reads with MiXCR, one row per CDR3 protein. The sample lists a few hundred thousand distinct CDR3 sequences, about 6% occurring once. The sample in question was whole blood, obtained in connection with sensitization to the hapten diphenylcyclopropenone (DPC). These receptors all come from a woman under 30 with alopecia areata. Some clones in this sample may be carry-over from other donors' samples.

Many counts were recorded for this clonotype. This chain uses TRBV6-5 with TRBJ1-1; no firm D call. V lost 5 bases, J lost 5 bases, and 18 bases lay in between. Germline CDR1 MNHEY, CDR2 SVGAGI. This CDR3 contains 15 residues. This CDR3 is CASSHVAVSRTEAFF. DNA of the CDR3: TGTGCCAGCAGTCACGTGGCAGTGAGTCGGACTGAAGCTTTCTTT.

This clonotype showed up just a few times. The rearrangement links TRBV7-2 to TRBJ1-6, with D perhaps matching TRBD1 (6 bases). The V gene's germline CDR1 is SGHTA and CDR2 FQGNSA. The CDR3 runs to 15 residues. The ends were cut back, 10 bases at V and 4 bases at J, with 17 bases in the middle. The CDR3 region has the DNA TGTGCCATCCAAGAGACAGGCGTATATAATTCACCCCTCCACTTT. Its translation: CAIQETGVYNSPLHF.

This chain connects TRBV10-3 to TRBJ2-7, with 9 bases fitting TRBD1. Per germline, CDR1 ENHRY and CDR2 SYGVKD. V gave up 6 bases and J gave up 5 bases; unmatched junction bases: 8. CDR3 length equals 14 residues. The CDR3 DNA follows: TGTGCCATCAGCGCCGGGACAGGGTCCCACGAGCAGTACTTC. Translation gives CAISAGTGSHEQYF.

A few counts support this clonotype. The V and J genes are TRBV7-9 and TRBJ1-2; TRBD1 aligns across 8 bases. This CDR3 is 15 amino acids long. The V segment lost 4 bases and the J segment 4 bases; nucleotides outside the gene matches: 8. Germline-derived CDR1 and CDR2 are SEHNR and FQNEAQ (reference sequence). CDR3 DNA sequence: TGTGCCAGCAGCTCGCTGTGGACAGGGACCTATGGCTACACCTTC. Translated: CASSSLWTGTYGYTF.

This clonotype has ten or more counts. The chain is built from TRBV9 and TRBJ1-2; 7 nucleotides align to TRBD1. CDR1 and CDR2 (germline): SGDLS, YYNGEE. This CDR3 has 15 amino acids. With V trimmed by 0 bases and J by 7 bases, 9 bases remained unmatched. The DNA for the CDR3 is TGTGCCAGCAGCGTAGAGGCAGGGGGAGATGGTGGCTACACCTTC. This gives the protein CASSVEAGGDGGYTF.

This clonotype was seen only a few times. V gene TRBV20-1 combines with J gene TRBJ1-5, with D maybe TRBD1 (6 bases). There are 14 residues in the CDR3. The germline V gene has CDR1 DFQATT and CDR2 SNEGSKA (reference sequence). With 7 bases removed from V and 4 bases from J, the gap between germline ends came to 17 bases. The CDR3 reads CSVSTLGQNQPQHF. CDR3 sequence (DNA): TGCAGTGTCAGTACTTTAGGACAGAATCAGCCCCAGCATTTT.

J is TRBJ1-2 and V is TRBV5-6; D gene unclear. The length of the CDR3 is 15 residues. Trimming took off 0 bases at V and 5 bases at J, with 14 bases between the two ends. Germline V gene sequence: CDR1 SGHDT, CDR2 YYEEEE. The CDR3 DNA sequence: TGTGCCAGCAGCTTGGAGGCCAGGACCGAATATGGCTACACCTTC. Translating gives CASSLEARTEYGYTF.

The table lists this clonotype with a few counts. The rearrangement joins TRBV28 to TRBJ2-3, with 14 nucleotides matching TRBD2. The V and J ends lost 1 base and 3 bases, in that order; junction bases with no gene match: 6. CDR3 length: 18 amino acids. Germline V gene sequence: CDR1 MDHEN, CDR2 SYDVKM. In DNA, the CDR3 is TGTGCCAGCAGTTTATCGCCTCGGACTAGCGGGGGGACAGATACGCAGTATTTT. This encodes CASSLSPRTSGGTDTQYF. The full variable domain, with the rest looked up from reference TRBV28 and TRBJ2-3, is DVKVTQSSRYLVKRTGEKVFLECVQDMDHENMFWYRQDPGLGLRLIYFSYDVKMKEKGDIPEGYSVSREKKERFSLILESASTNQTSMYLCASSLSPRTSGGTDTQYFGPGTRLTVL.

The chain recombines TRBV15 with TRBJ2-7; TRBD1 aligns across 11 bases. V was pared by 1 base and J by 2 bases, with 4 bases of the junction left unmatched. The CDR3 loop spans 16 amino acids. CDR1 is LNHNV, CDR2 YYDKDF, per germline (reference sequence). CDR3 in amino acids: CATSRGRGQGAYEQYF. In nucleotides, the CDR3 is TGTGCCACCAGCAGAGGAAGGGGACAGGGGGCCTACGAGCAGTACTTC.

The table lists this clonotype with many counts. This chain joins TRBV3-1 and TRBJ1-2; D gene ambiguous. The germline V and J ends were trimmed by 1 base and 0 bases, with 9 bases remaining between them. Germline V lookup: CDR1 LGHDT, CDR2 YNNKEL (reference sequence). The CDR3 runs to 15 residues. CDR3 DNA: TGTGCCAGCAGCCAAGTAACGGGAACTAACTATGGCTACACCTTC. It codes for CASSQVTGTNYGYTF.

This clonotype appeared a few times. The chain carries TRBV12-5 and TRBJ1-1; 9 nucleotides line up with TRBD1. Germline-derived CDR1 and CDR2 are LGHNT and FRNRAP. The CDR3 covers 14 residues. The V segment lost 2 bases and the J segment 4 bases; nucleotides outside the gene matches: 2. CDR3 sequence reads: CASGLTGGVTEAFF. CDR3 bases: TGTGCTAGTGGTTTGACAGGGGGCGTCACTGAAGCTTTCTTT.